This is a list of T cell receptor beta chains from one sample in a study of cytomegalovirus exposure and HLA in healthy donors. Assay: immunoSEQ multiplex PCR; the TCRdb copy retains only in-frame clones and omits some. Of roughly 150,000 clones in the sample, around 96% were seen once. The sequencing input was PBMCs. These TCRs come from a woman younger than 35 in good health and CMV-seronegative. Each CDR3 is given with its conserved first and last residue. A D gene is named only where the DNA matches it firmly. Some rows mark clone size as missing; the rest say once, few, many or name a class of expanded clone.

CDR3nt: TGTGCTCAACAGGGGGCACATAATTCACCCCTCCACTTT
CDR3aa: CAQQGAHNSPLHF
j_gene: TRBJ1-6
d_gene: TRBD1
abundance: few
v_gene: TRBV30
len: 13

CDR3nt: TGTGCCACCACACGCGATCCCAGGGGATATGGAAACACCATATATTTT
CDR3aa: CATTRDPRGYGNTIYF
j_gene: TRBJ1-3
d_gene: -
abundance: once
v_gene: TRBV15
len: 16

CDR3nt: TGTGCCAGCAGCGCTGGGACAGGGGTGGGTGAGCAGTTCTTC
CDR3aa: CASSAGTGVGEQFF
j_gene: TRBJ2-1
d_gene: TRBD1
abundance: -
v_gene: TRBV9
len: 14

CDR3nt: TGCGCCAGCAGCTTGGCTTCCCCCGGGGAGCTGTTTTTT
CDR3aa: CASSLASPGELFF
j_gene: TRBJ2-2
d_gene: -
abundance: -
v_gene: TRBV5-1
len: 13

CDR3nt: TGTGCCAGCAGCGTAGATATTGGCGGGACAGGGTACAATGAGCAGTTCTTC
CDR3aa: CASSVDIGGTGYNEQFF
j_gene: TRBJ2-1
d_gene: TRBD1
abundance: -
v_gene: TRBV9
len: 17

CDR3nt: TGTGCCAGCAGCTCGGTGACAGGGGCGAACACTGAAGCTTTCTTT
CDR3aa: CASSSVTGANTEAFF
j_gene: TRBJ1-1
d_gene: TRBD1
abundance: -
v_gene: TRBV7-9
len: 15

CDR3nt: TGTGCCAGCAGCTTGGCCCGGGTGGTAGGAACTGAAGCTTTCTTT
CDR3aa: CASSLARVVGTEAFF
j_gene: TRBJ1-1
d_gene: -
abundance: -
v_gene: TRBV5-6
len: 15

CDR3nt: TGTGCCAGCAGCCACAAATTTGGAAACACCATATATTTT
CDR3aa: CASSHKFGNTIYF
j_gene: TRBJ1-3
d_gene: -
abundance: -
v_gene: TRBV14
len: 13

CDR3nt: TGTGCCAGCAGTGCCCGCCTAGCCCAAGAGACCCAGTACTTC
CDR3aa: CASSARLAQETQYF
j_gene: TRBJ2-5
d_gene: -
abundance: -
v_gene: TRBV2
len: 14

CDR3nt: TGTGCCAGCAGCCCAGGTCAGGGGAAGGAAGCTTTCTTT
CDR3aa: CASSPGQGKEAFF
j_gene: TRBJ1-1
d_gene: -
abundance: -
v_gene: TRBV4-2
len: 13

CDR3nt: TGCAGCGTTGAGGAGGGTTCCTACGAGCAGTACTTC
CDR3aa: CSVEEGSYEQYF
j_gene: TRBJ2-7
d_gene: -
abundance: -
v_gene: TRBV29-1
len: 12

CDR3nt: TGTGCCAGCGGGGCCACTGAAGCTTTCTTT
CDR3aa: CASGATEAFF
j_gene: TRBJ1-1
d_gene: -
abundance: once
v_gene: TRBV27
len: 10

CDR3nt: TGTGCCAGCAGTTTATTCGGTGCTTCACCCCTCCACTTT
CDR3aa: CASSLFGASPLHF
j_gene: TRBJ1-6
d_gene: -
abundance: -
v_gene: TRBV27
len: 13

CDR3nt: TGTGCCAGCAGTGGACCGGACAGGGGGGACTACTACGAGCAGTACTTC
CDR3aa: CASSGPDRGDYYEQYF
j_gene: TRBJ2-7
d_gene: TRBD1
abundance: -
v_gene: TRBV6-4
len: 16

CDR3nt: TGTGCCAGCAGCAGGAGGGGAGGCGAGCAGTACTTC
CDR3aa: CASSRRGGEQYF
j_gene: TRBJ2-7
d_gene: -
abundance: -
v_gene: TRBV5-6
len: 12

CDR3nt: TGCGCCAGCAGCTTCGACAGGGGGAACACTGAAGCTTTCTTT
CDR3aa: CASSFDRGNTEAFF
j_gene: TRBJ1-1
d_gene: TRBD1
abundance: -
v_gene: TRBV4-3
len: 14

CDR3nt: TGCGCCAGCAGCCTGGACAGACTCGCAGGCTACACCTTC
CDR3aa: CASSLDRLAGYTF
j_gene: TRBJ1-2
d_gene: -
abundance: -
v_gene: TRBV4-3
len: 13